Listed below are T cell receptor beta chains from one sample, sequenced in a study of cytomegalovirus exposure and HLA in healthy donors. The table came from immunoSEQ multiplex PCR; TCRdb's copy has only in-frame clones and leaves some out. Among about 130,000 clones listed, around four fifths were seen once. Source material: PBMCs. The source of these receptors is a human donor in good health. Each CDR3 is given with its conserved first and last residue. The order of the fields is D gene, clone size, J gene, V gene, CDR3 protein, CDR3 DNA. A D gene is named only where the DNA matches it firmly. Not all rows give a size; the values are once, few, many and, for expanded clones, a class.

>NA|NA|TRBJ2-3|TRBV7-3
CASSLIGGVTDTQYF
TGTGCCAGCAGCTTGATTGGCGGGGTCACAGATACGCAGTATTTT
>TRBD1|NA|TRBJ1-1|TRBV5-4
CASSSYRGGTEAFF
TGTGCCAGCAGCTCGTACAGGGGGGGCACTGAAGCTTTCTTT
>TRBD1|NA|TRBJ1-5|TRBV19
CASTPDRGRGPQHF
TGTGCCAGTACTCCAGACAGGGGAAGGGGCCCCCAGCATTTT
>NA|NA|TRBJ1-6|TRBV5-1
CASSLVGEVNSPLHF
TGCGCCAGCAGTTTGGTCGGGGAGGTTAATTCACCCCTCCACTTT
>NA|NA|TRBJ1-2|TRBV6-1
CASISGFDNYGYTF
TGTGCCAGCATTAGCGGATTCGATAACTATGGCTACACCTTC
>TRBD1|NA|TRBJ2-7|TRBV5-5
CASSGTASSYEQYF
TGTGCCAGCTCGGGGACAGCCAGCTCCTACGAGCAGTACTTC
>NA|NA|TRBJ1-4|TRBV7-6
CASSRGQTTNEKLFF
TGTGCCAGCAGCCGTGGACAGACCACGAATGAAAAACTGTTTTTT
>NA|NA|TRBJ1-3|TRBV21-1
CASSREVEGSSGNTIYF
TGTGCCAGCAGCAGGGAAGTTGAGGGTTCGTCGGGAAACACCATATATTTT
>NA|NA|TRBJ2-5|TRBV4-1
CASSQGILETQYF
TGCGCCAGCAGCCAAGGTATTCTTGAGACCCAGTACTTC
>NA|NA|TRBJ1-2|TRBV6-5
CASRQGYGYTF
TGTGCCAGCAGGCAGGGCTATGGCTACACCTTC
>TRBD1|once|TRBJ2-7|TRBV28
CASSLGTGFHEQYF
TGTGCCAGCAGTTTGGGGACAGGGTTTCACGAGCAGTACTTC
>TRBD2|NA|TRBJ2-7|TRBV5-1
CASSFRGEGSQYF
TGCGCCAGCAGCTTCCGGGGGGAAGGCTCGCAGTACTTC
>TRBD1|NA|TRBJ2-2|TRBV15
CATSRDGTASTGELFF
TGTGCCACCAGCAGAGACGGGACAGCCAGCACCGGGGAGCTGTTTTTT
>TRBD2|NA|TRBJ2-5|TRBV4-1
CASSQGVGGWETQYF
TGCGCCAGCAGCCAAGGGGTCGGGGGGTGGGAGACCCAGTACTTC
>NA|NA|TRBJ2-7|TRBV11-2
CASSSGGTAYEQYF
TGTGCCAGCAGCTCGGGCGGGACTGCTTACGAGCAGTACTTC
>NA|few|TRBJ1-1|TRBV25-1
CASSELPGLNTEAFF
TGTGCCAGCAGTGAATTGCCCGGGTTGAACACTGAAGCTTTCTTT
>NA|NA|TRBJ2-2|TRBV7-6
CASSSFIGRGANTGELFF
TGTGCCAGCAGCTCCTTCATTGGACGGGGAGCGAACACCGGGGAGCTGTTTTTT
>NA|NA|TRBJ2-7|TRBV19
CASSTLLGAHPSYEQYF
TGTGCCAGTAGTACGTTGTTGGGGGCCCACCCTTCCTACGAGCAGTACTTC
>TRBD1|NA|TRBJ2-7|TRBV7-2
CASSLGDRGYEQYF
TGTGCCAGCAGCTTAGGGGACAGGGGTTACGAGCAGTACTTC
>TRBD1|NA|TRBJ1-1|TRBV29-1
CSPTTGVNTEAFF
TGCAGCCCCACGACAGGGGTGAACACTGAAGCTTTCTTT
>TRBD2|NA|TRBJ2-5|TRBV10-3
CAISDGGGAQETQYF
TGTGCCATCAGTGATGGCGGGGGGGCCCAAGAGACCCAGTACTTC
>NA|once|TRBJ2-2|TRBV5-1
CASSEGNTGELFF
TGCGCCAGCAGCGAGGGAAACACCGGGGAGCTGTTTTTT
>TRBD1|NA|TRBJ1-6|TRBV5-1
CASSLRTGKDSPLHF
TGCGCCAGCAGCTTGAGGACAGGGAAGGATTCACCCCTCCACTTT
>NA|NA|TRBJ2-5|TRBV14
CASSYWTDSEAQYF
TGTGCCAGCAGCTACTGGACAGACTCGGAGGCCCAGTACTTC
>TRBD2|NA|TRBJ2-1|TRBV28
CASSFESGGNNEQFF
TGTGCCAGCAGTTTTGAGAGCGGGGGGAACAATGAGCAGTTCTTC
>NA|NA|TRBJ1-2|TRBV6-5
CASSYSNKGAGYTF
TGTGCCAGCAGTTACTCGAATAAGGGAGCCGGCTACACCTTC
>NA|NA|TRBJ2-2|TRBV27
CASSFLPGNSPTGELFF
TGTGCCAGCAGTTTTCTTCCAGGGAATAGTCCTACCGGGGAGCTGTTTTTT
>NA|few|TRBJ2-7|TRBV9
CASSAQGIGYEQYF
TGTGCCAGCAGCGCTCAGGGGATTGGCTACGAGCAGTACTTC
>TRBD2|NA|TRBJ2-7|TRBV5-1
CASSLTGAGGPEQYF
TGCGCCAGCAGCCTCACAGGGGCGGGGGGGCCCGAGCAGTACTTC
>TRBD1|NA|TRBJ1-5|TRBV2
CASSEIGTGANQPQHF
TGTGCCAGCAGTGAAATCGGGACAGGGGCAAATCAGCCCCAGCATTTT
>NA|NA|TRBJ2-7|TRBV5-5
CASSLRGRDWSYEQYF
TGTGCCAGCAGCTTAAGAGGAAGGGACTGGAGCTACGAGCAGTACTTC
>TRBD1|NA|TRBJ2-7|TRBV6-6
CASSGQAGEQYF
TGTGCCAGTTCGGGACAGGCAGGGGAGCAGTACTTC
>TRBD1|NA|TRBJ2-5|TRBV5-8
CASSWGQGEETQYF
TGTGCCAGCAGCTGGGGACAGGGGGAAGAGACCCAGTACTTC
>TRBD1|NA|TRBJ2-6|TRBV15
CATSRGQGNTGANVLTF
TGTGCCACCAGCAGAGGACAGGGTAATACTGGGGCCAACGTCCTGACTTTC
>NA|NA|TRBJ1-5|TRBV28
CASSTGSNQPQHF
TGTGCCAGCAGTACAGGGAGCAATCAGCCCCAGCATTTT
>NA|NA|TRBJ1-3|TRBV7-8
CASSPVGTSTGNTIYF
TGTGCCAGCAGCCCTGTCGGGACTTCCACTGGAAACACCATATATTTT
>NA|few|TRBJ1-2|TRBV6-5
CASSYALRDARGYTF
TGTGCCAGCAGTTACGCCCTTAGAGATGCGAGGGGCTACACCTTC
>NA|NA|TRBJ1-2|TRBV9
CASSVGPGQNYGYTF
TGTGCCAGCAGCGTAGGTCCGGGACAAAACTATGGCTACACCTTC
>TRBD2|NA|TRBJ2-3|TRBV28
CGSRTSGDWDTQYF
TGTGGCTCGCGGACTAGCGGGGACTGGGATACGCAGTATTTT
>NA|NA|TRBJ1-3|TRBV5-1
CASSSDRDTNTIYF
TGCGCCAGCAGCTCGGACAGAGACACAAACACCATATATTTT
>NA|NA|TRBJ2-5|TRBV5-1
CASSPLSKSQETQYF
TGCGCCAGCAGCCCTCTCAGTAAGTCCCAAGAGACCCAGTACTTC
>TRBD1|NA|TRBJ1-1|TRBV7-8
CASSYDRATEAFF
TGTGCCAGCAGCTACGACAGGGCCACTGAAGCTTTCTTT
>TRBD1|NA|TRBJ1-4|TRBV19
CASSILPGQSDEKLFF
TGTGCCAGTAGTATATTACCGGGACAGTCCGACGAAAAACTGTTTTTT
>NA|NA|TRBJ2-2|TRBV4-2
CASSQEWAGLPGELFF
TGTGCCAGCAGCCAAGAGTGGGCAGGGTTACCCGGGGAGCTGTTTTTT
>NA|NA|TRBJ2-7|TRBV5-4
CASSLENVQGYEQYF
TGTGCCAGCAGCTTGGAAAACGTACAGGGCTACGAGCAGTACTTC
>NA|once|TRBJ1-1|TRBV7-9
CASSFNRPNTEAFF
TGTGCCAGCAGCTTTAATCGTCCGAACACTGAAGCTTTCTTT
>NA|NA|TRBJ1-1|TRBV6-4
CASSVGPGNTEAFF
TGTGCCAGCAGTGTGGGGCCAGGGAACACTGAAGCTTTCTTT
>NA|once|TRBJ2-5|TRBV7-8
CASSPRDYQETQYF
TGTGCCAGCAGCCCACGGGACTACCAAGAGACCCAGTACTTC